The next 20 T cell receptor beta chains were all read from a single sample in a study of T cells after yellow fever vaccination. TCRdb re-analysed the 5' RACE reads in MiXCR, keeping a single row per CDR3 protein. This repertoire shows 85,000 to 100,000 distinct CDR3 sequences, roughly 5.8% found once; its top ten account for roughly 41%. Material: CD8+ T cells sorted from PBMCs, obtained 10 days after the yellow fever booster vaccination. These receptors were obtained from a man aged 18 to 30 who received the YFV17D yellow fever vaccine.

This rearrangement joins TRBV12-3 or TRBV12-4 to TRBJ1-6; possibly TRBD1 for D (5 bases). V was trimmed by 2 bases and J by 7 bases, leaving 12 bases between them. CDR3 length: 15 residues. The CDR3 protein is CASSLSGDLNSPLHF. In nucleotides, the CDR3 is TGTGCCAGCAGTTTATCCGGGGACCTGAATTCACCCCTCCACTTT.

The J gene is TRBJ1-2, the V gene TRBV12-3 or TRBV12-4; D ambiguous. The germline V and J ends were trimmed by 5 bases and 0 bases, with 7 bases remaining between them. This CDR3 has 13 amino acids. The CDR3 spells CASSLTTNYGYTF. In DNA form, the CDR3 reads TGTGCCAGCAGTCTGACTACTAACTATGGCTACACCTTC.

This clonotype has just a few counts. The DNA for the CDR3 is TGTGCCAGCAGCTTGGGAGCGATCGGAGGCGAGCAGTACTTC. Protein product: CASSLGAIGGEQYF. The gene calls are TRBV13 and TRBJ2-7, with a weak D call TRBD2 (5 bases). Germline values: CDR1 PRHDT, CDR2 FYEKMQ (reference sequence). The CDR3 covers 14 residues. V was trimmed by 3 bases and J by 6 bases, leaving 15 bases between them.

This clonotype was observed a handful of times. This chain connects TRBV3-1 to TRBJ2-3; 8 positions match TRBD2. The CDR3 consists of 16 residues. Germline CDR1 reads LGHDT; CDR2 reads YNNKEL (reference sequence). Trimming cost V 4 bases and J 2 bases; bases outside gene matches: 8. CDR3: CASSPVSGGDTDTQYF. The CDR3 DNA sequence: TGTGCCAGCAGCCCTGTCTCGGGGGGGGACACAGATACGCAGTATTTT.

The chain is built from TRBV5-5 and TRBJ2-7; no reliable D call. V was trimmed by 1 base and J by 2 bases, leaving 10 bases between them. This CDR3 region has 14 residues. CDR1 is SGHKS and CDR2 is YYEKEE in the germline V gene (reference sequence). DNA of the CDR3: TGTGCCAGCAGCTTGACTACCATAACCTACGAGCAGTACGTC. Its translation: CASSLTTITYEQYV.

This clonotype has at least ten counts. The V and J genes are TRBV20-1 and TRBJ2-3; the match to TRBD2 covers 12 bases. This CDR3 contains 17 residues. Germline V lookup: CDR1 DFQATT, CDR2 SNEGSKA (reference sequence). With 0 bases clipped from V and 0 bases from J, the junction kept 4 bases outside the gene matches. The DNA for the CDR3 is TGCAGTGCTAGAGAACTAGCGGGGGGCATAAGCACAGATACGCAGTATTTT. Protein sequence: CSARELAGGISTDTQYF.

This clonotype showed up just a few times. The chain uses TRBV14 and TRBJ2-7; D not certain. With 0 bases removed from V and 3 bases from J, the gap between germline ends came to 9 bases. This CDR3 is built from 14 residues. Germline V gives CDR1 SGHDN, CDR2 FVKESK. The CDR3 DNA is TGTGCCAGCAGCCAAGATCCAGGAATCTACGAGCAGTACTTC. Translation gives CASSQDPGIYEQYF.

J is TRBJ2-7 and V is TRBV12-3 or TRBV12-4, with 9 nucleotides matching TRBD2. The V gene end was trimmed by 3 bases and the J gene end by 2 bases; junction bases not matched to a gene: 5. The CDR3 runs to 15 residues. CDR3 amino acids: CASSFLLAGPYEQYF. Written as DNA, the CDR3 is TGTGCCAGCAGTTTTCTCCTAGCGGGGCCCTACGAGCAGTACTTC.

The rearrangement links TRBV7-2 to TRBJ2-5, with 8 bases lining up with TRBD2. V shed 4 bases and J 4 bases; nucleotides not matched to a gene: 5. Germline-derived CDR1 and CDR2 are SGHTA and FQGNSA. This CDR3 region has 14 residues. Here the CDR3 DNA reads TGTGCCAGCAGCTCCGGGGGGGGCCTAGAGACCCAGTACTTC. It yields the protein CASSSGGGLETQYF.

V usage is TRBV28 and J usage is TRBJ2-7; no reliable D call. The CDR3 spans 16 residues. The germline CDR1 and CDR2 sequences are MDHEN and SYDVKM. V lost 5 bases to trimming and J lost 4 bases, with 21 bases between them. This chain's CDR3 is CASSPPWTVEEYEQYF. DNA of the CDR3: TGTGCCAGCAGTCCCCCTTGGACGGTAGAGGAATACGAGCAGTACTTC.

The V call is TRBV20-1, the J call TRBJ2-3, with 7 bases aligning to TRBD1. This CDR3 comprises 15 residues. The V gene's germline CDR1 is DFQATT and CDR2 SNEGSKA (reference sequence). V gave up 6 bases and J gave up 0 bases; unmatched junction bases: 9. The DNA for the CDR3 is TGCAGTGCCCTACGGACAGGACCAAGCACAGATACGCAGTATTTT. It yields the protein CSALRTGPSTDTQYF.

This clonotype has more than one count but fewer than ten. The CDR3 protein is CSARDYSGGPVLTDTQYF. The CDR3 DNA follows: TGCAGTGCTAGAGATTACAGCGGGGGGCCCGTCCTCACAGATACGCAGTATTTT. This chain joins TRBV20-1 and TRBJ2-3, with 9 positions matching TRBD2. The V gene's germline CDR1 is DFQATT and CDR2 SNEGSKA (reference sequence). V gave up 0 bases and J gave up 2 bases; unmatched junction bases: 12. The CDR3 is 18 amino acids.

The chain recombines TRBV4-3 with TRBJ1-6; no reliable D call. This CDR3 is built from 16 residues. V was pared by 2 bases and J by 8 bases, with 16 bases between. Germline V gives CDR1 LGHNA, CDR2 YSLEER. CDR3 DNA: TGCGCCAGCAGCCAACACGTTCAGGACGGTGATTCACCCCTCCACTTT. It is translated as CASSQHVQDGDSPLHF.

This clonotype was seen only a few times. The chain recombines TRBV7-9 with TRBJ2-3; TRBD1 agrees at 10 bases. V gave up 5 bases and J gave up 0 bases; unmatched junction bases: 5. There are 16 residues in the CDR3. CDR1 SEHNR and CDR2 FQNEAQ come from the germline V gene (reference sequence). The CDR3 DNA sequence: TGTGCCAGCAGCGAAGGACAGGGGGGGAGCACAGATACGCAGTATTTT. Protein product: CASSEGQGGSTDTQYF.

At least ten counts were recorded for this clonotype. This CDR3 reads CAWSQAAGAYGYTF. CDR3 bases: TGTGCCTGGAGCCAAGCTGCCGGCGCCTATGGCTACACCTTC. This sequence joins TRBV30 and TRBJ1-2; no definite D call. CDR3 length equals 14 residues. Germline V gives CDR1 GTSNPN, CDR2 SVGIG (reference sequence). Trimming removed 3 bases at V and 4 bases at J, with 15 bases between.

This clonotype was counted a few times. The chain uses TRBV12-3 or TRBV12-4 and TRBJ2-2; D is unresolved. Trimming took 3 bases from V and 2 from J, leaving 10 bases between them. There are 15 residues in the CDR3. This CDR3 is CASSFHPTNTGELFF. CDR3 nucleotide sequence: TGTGCCAGCAGTTTTCACCCTACAAACACCGGGGAGCTGTTTTTT.

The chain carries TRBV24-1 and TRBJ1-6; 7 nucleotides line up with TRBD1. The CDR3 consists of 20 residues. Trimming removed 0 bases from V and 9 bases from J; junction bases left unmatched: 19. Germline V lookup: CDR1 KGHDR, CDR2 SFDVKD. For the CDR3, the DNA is TGTGCCACCAGTGATTTGGTGCTGTCTGGACAGGAGGTAGTGTGTTCACCCCTCCACTTT. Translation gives CATSDLVLSGQEVVCSPLHF.

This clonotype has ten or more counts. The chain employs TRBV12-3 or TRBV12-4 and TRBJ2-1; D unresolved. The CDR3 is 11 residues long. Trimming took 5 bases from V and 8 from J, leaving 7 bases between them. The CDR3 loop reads CASSPMDEQFF. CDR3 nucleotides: TGTGCCAGCAGTCCGATGGATGAGCAGTTCTTC.

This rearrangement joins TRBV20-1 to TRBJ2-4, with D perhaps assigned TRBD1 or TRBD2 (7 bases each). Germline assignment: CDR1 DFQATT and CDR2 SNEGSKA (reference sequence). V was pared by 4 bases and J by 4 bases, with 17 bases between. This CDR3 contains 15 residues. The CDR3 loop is CSATTSQGGKNIQYF. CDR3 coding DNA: TGCAGTGCTACCACCAGCCAGGGGGGGAAAAACATTCAGTACTTC.

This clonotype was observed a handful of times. CDR3 DNA sequence: TGTGCCAGCAGCGTAGTTAGCACGGTTTCTAGGTACGCCGGGGAGCTGTTTTTT. As protein: CASSVVSTVSRYAGELFF. The genes are TRBV9 and TRBJ2-2; unclear D gene. The germline V gene has CDR1 SGDLS and CDR2 YYNGEE. Trimming cost V 0 bases and J 6 bases, with 21 bases left between them. The CDR3 extends over 18 amino acids.